Shown below are 14 T cell receptor beta chains from a single sample sequenced in a study of preoperative IRX-2 immunotherapy in early breast cancer. Treatment specified: preoperative locoregional IRX-2 cytokine immunotherapy. Assay: immunoSEQ multiplex PCR; the TCRdb copy retains only in-frame clones and omits some. The repertoire includes roughly 45,000 clones, roughly 94% of them detected once, and 1.6% sits in the top ten. This sample comprised tumor tissue, obtained after IRX-2 immunotherapy. The receptors originated from a human donor with breast cancer.

The chain carries TRBV7-8 and TRBJ2-7; TRBD2 agrees at 7 bases. V dropped 5 bases and J dropped 1; count of bases not matched to a gene: 11. Germline V lookup: CDR1 SGHVS, CDR2 FQNEAQ. This CDR3 is 16 amino acids long. CDR3: CASSLPPSGPSYEQYF. The CDR3 coding sequence is TGTGCCAGCAGCCTTCCACCTAGCGGCCCGTCCTACGAGCAGTACTTC.

The rearrangement links TRBV28 to TRBJ1-6; a possible D gene is TRBD1 (5 bases). Germline CDR1 reads MDHEN; CDR2 reads SYDVKM. The V and J ends lost 3 bases and 1 base respectively, with 13 bases between them. The CDR3 totals 17 residues. The CDR3 reads CASSLSVAGSYNSPLHF. Here the CDR3 DNA reads TGTGCCAGCAGTTTGTCGGTCGCAGGGTCCTATAATTCACCCCTCCACTTT.

V is TRBV7-9 and J is TRBJ2-6, with D maybe TRBD1 (5 bases). This CDR3 comprises 18 residues. The germline V gene encodes CDR1 SEHNR and CDR2 FQNEAQ (reference sequence). V was clipped by 5 bases and J by 4 bases, with 21 bases between them. CDR3 amino acids: CASSLDTEKGYGANVLTF. The CDR3 region has the DNA TGTGCCAGCAGCCTCGATACAGAAAAGGGGTACGGGGCCAACGTCCTGACTTTC.

The chain couples TRBV4-3 to TRBJ1-2; D uncertain. The V end lost 1 base, the J end lost 2 bases, and 2 bases lay between the germline ends. Germline V gene lookup returns CDR1 LGHNA and CDR2 YSLEER. The CDR3 runs to 12 residues. CDR3 residues: CASSQGNYGYTF. The CDR3 region has the DNA TGCGCCAGCAGCCAAGGAAACTATGGCTACACCTTC.

CDR3 protein: CASSYSQTSGFYEQYF. For the CDR3, the DNA is TGTGCCAGCAGTTACTCCCAGACTAGCGGCTTCTACGAGCAGTACTTC. This rearrangement joins TRBV6-6 to TRBJ2-7, with TRBD2 matching 9 bases. Germline V gives CDR1 MNHNY, CDR2 SVGAGI (reference sequence). The CDR3 has 16 residues. Losses at the gene ends were 0 bases for V and 3 bases for J; bases not matched to a gene: 6.

The V and J genes are TRBV7-8 and TRBJ2-7; a weak D match, TRBD1 (6 bases). V lost 2 bases and J 0 bases, leaving 17 bases between the germline ends. Germline values: CDR1 SGHVS, CDR2 FQNEAQ. This CDR3 contains 17 residues. This chain's CDR3 is CASSLLRAGQRSYEQYF. CDR3 DNA sequence: TGTGCCAGCAGCTTACTCCGAGCTGGACAGCGCTCCTACGAGCAGTACTTC.

The CDR3 loop reads CASSSRRQGAWYEQYF. The CDR3 coding sequence is TGTGCCAGCAGCTCACGGCGACAGGGGGCTTGGTACGAGCAGTACTTC. The chain links TRBV7-2 to TRBJ2-7; 10 positions agree with TRBD1. CDR3 length: 16 residues. Per the germline V gene, CDR1 is SGHTA and CDR2 is FQGNSA. The J segment lost 4 bases and the V segment lost 4 bases, leaving 10 bases of the junction unmatched.

The chain joins TRBV7-3 to TRBJ2-7, with D perhaps TRBD1 or TRBD2 (5 bases each). This CDR3 region has 14 residues. Trimming left V 5 bases short and J 0 bases short, with 11 bases between. Germline V gene sequence: CDR1 SGHTA, CDR2 FQGTGA. CDR3 amino acids: CASSRDGNSYEQYF. CDR3 sequence (DNA): TGTGCCAGCAGCAGGGACGGGAACTCCTACGAGCAGTACTTC.

The J gene is TRBJ2-5, the V gene TRBV5-1; 7 bases line up with TRBD1. The germline V gene has CDR1 SGHRS and CDR2 YFSETQ. This CDR3 is 13 amino acids long. Trimming at V came to 4 bases and at J to 5 bases, leaving 5 bases not matched to a gene. In DNA, the CDR3 is TGCGCCAGCAGCAAGGGGGCTGCGGAGACCCAGTACTTC. Amino acids: CASSKGAAETQYF.

The chain couples TRBV28 to TRBJ1-5; the D gene is possibly TRBD1 (6 bases). Trimming removed 6 bases at V and 6 bases at J, with 9 bases between. Per the germline V gene, CDR1 is MDHEN and CDR2 is SYDVKM. This CDR3 has 12 amino acids. Here the CDR3 DNA reads TGTGCCAGCAGGGGGGGCAGTCAGCCCCAGCATTTT. This encodes CASRGGSQPQHF.

The genes are TRBV5-6 and TRBJ2-1; D is tentatively TRBD1 or TRBD2 (5 bases each). The V gene lost 5 bases and the J gene lost 6 bases, with 15 bases spanning the gap. The V gene's germline CDR1 is SGHDT and CDR2 YYEEEE. The CDR3 consists of 14 residues. Here the CDR3 DNA reads TGTGCCAGCAGAAAGGGGAGTTTTGGCAATGAGCAGTTCTTC. It codes for CASRKGSFGNEQFF.

This rearrangement joins TRBV4-3 to TRBJ2-3; D might be TRBD2 (7 bases). The length of the CDR3 is 15 residues. Trimming removed 4 bases at V and 10 bases at J, with 21 bases between. Germline-derived CDR1 and CDR2 are LGHNA and YSLEER. The DNA for the CDR3 is TGCGCCAGCAGCCGGGGGGGCCGGGGTCCGAGTGCGCAGTATTTT. Protein product: CASSRGGRGPSAQYF.

J is TRBJ2-3 and V is TRBV6-1; 8 nucleotides align to TRBD1. The germline V gene encodes CDR1 MNHNS and CDR2 SASEGT. The CDR3 runs 16 residues. The junction had 7 bases not matched to a gene; V was cut back by 2 bases and J by 3 bases. DNA for the CDR3: TGTGCCAGCAGTGAACAGGGGGCGATCGGGACAGATACGCAGTATTTT. Amino acids: CASSEQGAIGTDTQYF.

The chain employs TRBV28 and TRBJ2-7, with D perhaps TRBD1 (5 bases). CDR3 length: 14 amino acids. Trimming removed 5 bases at V and 0 bases at J, with 11 bases between. From germline, CDR1 is MDHEN and CDR2 SYDVKM. CDR3 protein: CASSRTISSYEQYF. CDR3 sequence (DNA): TGTGCCAGCAGTCGGACAATTAGCTCCTACGAGCAGTACTTC. Filled out from reference TRBV28 and TRBJ2-7, the complete variable domain reads DVKVTQSSRYLVKRTGEKVFLECVQDMDHENMFWYRQDPGLGLRLIYFSYDVKMKEKGDIPEGYSVSREKKERFSLILESASTNQTSMYLCASSRTISSYEQYFGPGTRLTVT.